The 14 T cell receptor beta chains below were found in one sample sequenced in a study of blood T cell repertoires in COVID-19. The table came from immunoSEQ multiplex PCR; TCRdb's copy has only in-frame clones and leaves some out. The top ten hold 0.65% to 0.8% of the sample, which has hundreds of thousands of clones, approximately 85% seen once. Sequences were obtained from peripheral blood. The receptors come from a human donor in a cohort sampled during active COVID-19.

The V call is TRBV28, the J call TRBJ2-7, with 10 bases lining up with TRBD2. V trimming: 5 bases; J trimming: 4 bases; junction bases outside the gene matches: 8. The CDR3 sequence is 15 residues long. Per the germline V gene, CDR1 is MDHEN and CDR2 is SYDVKM. CDR3 nucleotides: TGTGCCAGCAGTACCGGGAGCGGGAGGGCGTACGAGCAGTACTTC. Its translation is CASSTGSGRAYEQYF.

The V gene is TRBV5-6, the J gene TRBJ2-7, with a tentative D call TRBD2 (5 bases). The CDR3 covers 14 residues. Trimming pared 0 bases from V and 4 bases from J, leaving 11 bases between. Per the germline V gene, CDR1 is SGHDT and CDR2 is YYEEEE. CDR3 bases: TGTGCCAGCAGCTTGGCCCATACGGGATACGAGCAGTACTTC. Its protein is CASSLAHTGYEQYF. Looking up the rest from reference TRBV5-6 and TRBJ2-7 gives the full variable domain: DAGVTQSPTHLIKTRGQQVTLRCSPKSGHDTVSWYQQALGQGPQFIFQYYEEEERQRGNFPDRFSGHQFPNYSSELNVNALLLGDSALYLCASSLAHTGYEQYFGPGTRLTVT.

The gene calls are TRBV4-1 and TRBJ1-1, with 7 bases identical to TRBD1. Germline CDR1 MGHRA, CDR2 YSYEKL. This CDR3 region has 14 residues. V was clipped by 8 bases and J by 7 bases; unmatched bases: 13. The CDR3 spells CASSPGGGRVEAFF. CDR3 nucleotide sequence: TGCGCCAGCTCTCCCGGAGGGGGCAGGGTTGAAGCTTTCTTT.

The chain links TRBV30 to TRBJ1-1; 12 bases fit TRBD1. V dropped 4 bases and J dropped 11; count of bases not matched to a gene: 8. From germline, CDR1 is GTSNPN and CDR2 SVGIG (reference sequence). The CDR3 runs 13 residues. CDR3: CAWIPGQGALAFF. In DNA form, the CDR3 reads TGTGCCTGGATTCCGGGACAGGGGGCTTTGGCTTTCTTT.

This clone was observed a single time. The rearrangement uses TRBV4-3 and TRBJ2-7; 7 bases are a match to TRBD2. The CDR3 covers 15 residues. Germline loops: CDR1 LGHNA, CDR2 YSLEER. The ends lost 1 base at V and 2 bases at J; junction bases unmatched: 5. CDR3 region: CASSQGGGLTYEQYF. The CDR3 nucleotides read TGCGCCAGCAGCCAAGGGGGAGGGTTAACCTACGAGCAGTACTTC.

The V call is TRBV18, the J call TRBJ2-7; perhaps TRBD1 as D (5 bases). Trimming cost V 3 bases and J 2 bases, with 17 bases left between them. There are 16 residues in the CDR3. Germline CDR1 KGHSH, CDR2 LQKENI. CDR3 sequence (DNA): TGTGCCAGCTCACCTTCCAGGGTCATTGGAACCTACGAGCAGTACTTC. This codes for CASSPSRVIGTYEQYF.

CDR3 loop: CASSLLAQGHPVGYTF. DNA of the CDR3: TGTGCCAGCAGCTTGTTAGCGCAGGGGCACCCGGTGGGCTACACCTTC. The chain combines TRBV5-5 with TRBJ1-2, with D perhaps TRBD1 (6 bases). The germline gives CDR1 SGHKS, CDR2 YYEKEE (reference sequence). Trimming cost V 1 base and J 8 bases, with 21 bases left between them. CDR3 length: 16 residues.

In its sample, this clone was seen once. V usage is TRBV5-4 and J usage is TRBJ2-1; 9 bases map to TRBD2. The CDR3 contains 14 residues. V trimming: 4 bases; J trimming: 8 bases; junction bases outside the gene matches: 7. Germline V gene sequence: CDR1 SGHNT, CDR2 YYREEE (reference sequence). The CDR3 sequence is CASSRGTSWDEQFF. The CDR3 DNA sequence: TGTGCCAGCAGCCGCGGGACTAGCTGGGATGAGCAGTTCTTC. Combining the CDR3 with reference TRBV5-4 and TRBJ2-1 gives the whole variable domain ETGVTQSPTHLIKTRGQQVTLRCSSQSGHNTVSWYQQALGQGPQFIFQYYREEENGRGNFPPRFSGLQFPNYSSELNVNALELDDSALYLCASSRGTSWDEQFFGPGTRLTVL.

The table lists this clone with a few counts. The genes are TRBV15 and TRBJ1-3; 8 bases line up with TRBD1. The CDR3 is 16 residues long. Germline-derived CDR1 and CDR2 are LNHNV and YYDKDF (reference sequence). Trimming at V came to 5 bases and at J to 4 bases, leaving 10 bases not matched to a gene. Here the CDR3 reads CATSWGTGSGGNTIYF. The CDR3 DNA is TGTGCCACCAGCTGGGGGACAGGATCAGGGGGAAACACCATATATTTT.

This chain connects TRBV3-1 (or the pseudogene TRBV3-2) to TRBJ2-3, with TRBD2 as a possible D gene (5 bases). V was pared by 0 bases and J by 0 bases, with 19 bases between. CDR3 length: 19 amino acids. Germline V gene sequence: CDR1 LGHDT, CDR2 YNNKEL (reference sequence). CDR3 protein: CASSQDGERGLASTDTQYF. The CDR3 DNA is TGTGCCAGCAGCCAAGATGGGGAACGTGGGCTAGCCAGCACAGATACGCAGTATTTT.

This clone occurred once. The gene calls are TRBV6-5 and TRBJ2-3; perhaps TRBD2 as D (5 bases). Trimming left V 6 bases short and J 1 base short, with 14 bases between. Per germline, CDR1 MNHEY and CDR2 SVGAGI. The CDR3 is made up of 15 amino acids. CDR3 sequence (DNA): TGTGCCAGCAGCAGACAACTAGAAGGCACAGATACGCAGTATTTT. This gives the protein CASSRQLEGTDTQYF.

J is TRBJ2-7 and V is TRBV30; 7 bases agree with TRBD1. CDR1 and CDR2 from the germline V gene are GTSNPN and SVGIG (reference sequence). Unmatched junction bases numbered 8, after V lost 4 bases and J lost 5 bases. This CDR3 has 13 amino acids. CDR3 in DNA: TGTGCCTGGACTCGACAGGGAAAGGACGAGCAGTACTTC. As protein: CAWTRQGKDEQYF.

V gene TRBV29-1 combines with J gene TRBJ1-4, with TRBD1 matching over 7 bases. Germline V gene lookup returns CDR1 SQVTM and CDR2 ANQGSEA. The CDR3 spans 14 residues. CDR3 coding DNA: TGCATCTCCCCGGCCCAGGACAGGTATGAAAAACTGTTTTTT. Translated, it gives CISPAQDRYEKLFF.

This chain connects TRBV28 to TRBJ2-7, with 10 bases that match TRBD2. Germline V lookup: CDR1 MDHEN, CDR2 SYDVKM. This CDR3 comprises 16 residues. The trim removed 1 base at V and 4 bases at J, leaving 7 bases unmatched. CDR3 protein: CASSLLASGSSYEQYF. The CDR3, as DNA: TGTGCCAGCAGTTTATTAGCTAGCGGGAGTTCATACGAGCAGTACTTC.